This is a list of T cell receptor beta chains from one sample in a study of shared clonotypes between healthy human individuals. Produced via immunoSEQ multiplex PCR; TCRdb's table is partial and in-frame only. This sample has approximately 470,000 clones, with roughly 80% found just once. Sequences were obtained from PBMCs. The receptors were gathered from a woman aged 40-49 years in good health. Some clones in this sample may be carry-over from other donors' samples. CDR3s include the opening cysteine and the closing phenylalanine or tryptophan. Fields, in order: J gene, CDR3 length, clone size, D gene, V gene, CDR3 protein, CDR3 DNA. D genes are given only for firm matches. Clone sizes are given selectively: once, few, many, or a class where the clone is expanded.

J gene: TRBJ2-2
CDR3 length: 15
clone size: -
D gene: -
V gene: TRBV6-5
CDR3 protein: CASSYSQGSTGELFF
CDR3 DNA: TGTGCCAGCAGTTACTCCCAGGGTTCCACCGGGGAGCTGTTTTTT

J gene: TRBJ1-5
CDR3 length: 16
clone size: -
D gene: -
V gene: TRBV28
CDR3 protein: CASSVGRDNYNQPQHF
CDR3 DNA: TGTGCCAGCAGTGTAGGCCGGGACAACTACAATCAGCCCCAGCATTTT

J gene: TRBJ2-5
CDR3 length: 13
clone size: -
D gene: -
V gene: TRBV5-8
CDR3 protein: CASSRLVRETQYF
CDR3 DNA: TGTGCCAGCAGCCGACTAGTCCGTGAGACCCAGTACTTC

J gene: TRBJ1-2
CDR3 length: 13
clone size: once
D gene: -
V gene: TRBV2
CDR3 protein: CASSGRGSYGYTF
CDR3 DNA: TGTGCCAGCAGTGGTCGGGGCAGCTATGGCTACACCTTC

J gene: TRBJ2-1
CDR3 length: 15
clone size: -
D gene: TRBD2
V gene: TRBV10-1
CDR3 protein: CASSESASGYNEQFF
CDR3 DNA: TGCGCCAGCAGTGAGTCGGCTAGCGGGTACAATGAGCAGTTCTTC

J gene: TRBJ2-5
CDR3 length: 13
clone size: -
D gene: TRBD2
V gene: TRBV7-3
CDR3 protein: CASSPGGGRTQYF
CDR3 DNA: TGTGCCAGCAGCCCCGGGGGGGGTCGGACCCAGTACTTC

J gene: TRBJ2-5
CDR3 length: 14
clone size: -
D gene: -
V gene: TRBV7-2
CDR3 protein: CASSLALWQETQYF
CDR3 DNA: TGTGCCAGCAGCTTAGCGTTGTGGCAGGAGACCCAGTACTTC

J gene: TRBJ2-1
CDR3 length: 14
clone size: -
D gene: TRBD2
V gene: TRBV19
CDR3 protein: CATLAGGPPNEQFF
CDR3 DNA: TGTGCCACCCTAGCGGGAGGGCCGCCCAATGAGCAGTTCTTC

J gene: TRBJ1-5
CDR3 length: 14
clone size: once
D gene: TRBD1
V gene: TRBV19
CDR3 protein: CATETGEHNQPQHF
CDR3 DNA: TGTGCCACCGAGACAGGGGAACACAATCAGCCCCAGCATTTT

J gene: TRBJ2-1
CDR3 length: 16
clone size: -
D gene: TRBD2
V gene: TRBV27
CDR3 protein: CASSSFGLDLYNEQFF
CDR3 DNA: TGTGCCAGCAGTTCCTTTGGACTAGATCTCTACAATGAGCAGTTCTTC

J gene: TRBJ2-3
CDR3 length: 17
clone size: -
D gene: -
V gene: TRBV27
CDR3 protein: CASSLLSLPASTDTQYF
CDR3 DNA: TGTGCCAGCAGTTTATTAAGTCTACCGGCTAGCACAGATACGCAGTATTTT

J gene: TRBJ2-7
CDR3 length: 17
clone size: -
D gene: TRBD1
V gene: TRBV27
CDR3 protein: CASSNLSPWDRSYEQYF
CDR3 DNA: TGTGCCAGCAGTAATTTAAGCCCCTGGGACAGATCCTACGAGCAGTACTTC

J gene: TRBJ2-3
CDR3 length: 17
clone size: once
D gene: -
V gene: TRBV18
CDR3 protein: CASSPMGSRSGTDTQYF
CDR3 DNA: TGTGCCAGCTCACCAATGGGAAGCAGGTCGGGCACAGATACGCAGTATTTT

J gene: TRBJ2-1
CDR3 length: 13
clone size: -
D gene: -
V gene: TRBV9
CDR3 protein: CASSAGPRDIEFF
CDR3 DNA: TGTGCCAGCAGCGCCGGACCCCGGGATATCGAGTTCTTC

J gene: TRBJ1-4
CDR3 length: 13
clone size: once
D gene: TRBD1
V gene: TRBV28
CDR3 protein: CASWDSSNEKLFF
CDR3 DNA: TGTGCCAGCTGGGACAGTTCTAATGAAAAACTGTTTTTT

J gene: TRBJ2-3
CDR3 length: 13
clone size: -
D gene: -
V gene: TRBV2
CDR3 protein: CASNKDSTDTQYF
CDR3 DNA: TGTGCCAGCAACAAAGATAGCACAGATACGCAGTATTTT

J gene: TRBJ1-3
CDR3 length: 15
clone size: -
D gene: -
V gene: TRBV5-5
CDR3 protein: CASSLRGGGGNTIYF
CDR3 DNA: TGTGCCAGCAGCTTACGAGGGGGAGGAGGAAACACCATATATTTT

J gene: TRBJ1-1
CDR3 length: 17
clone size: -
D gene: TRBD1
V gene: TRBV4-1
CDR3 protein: CASTSKVDRGRNTEAFF
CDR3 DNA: TGCGCCAGCACCTCAAAGGTTGACAGGGGGAGGAACACTGAAGCTTTCTTT